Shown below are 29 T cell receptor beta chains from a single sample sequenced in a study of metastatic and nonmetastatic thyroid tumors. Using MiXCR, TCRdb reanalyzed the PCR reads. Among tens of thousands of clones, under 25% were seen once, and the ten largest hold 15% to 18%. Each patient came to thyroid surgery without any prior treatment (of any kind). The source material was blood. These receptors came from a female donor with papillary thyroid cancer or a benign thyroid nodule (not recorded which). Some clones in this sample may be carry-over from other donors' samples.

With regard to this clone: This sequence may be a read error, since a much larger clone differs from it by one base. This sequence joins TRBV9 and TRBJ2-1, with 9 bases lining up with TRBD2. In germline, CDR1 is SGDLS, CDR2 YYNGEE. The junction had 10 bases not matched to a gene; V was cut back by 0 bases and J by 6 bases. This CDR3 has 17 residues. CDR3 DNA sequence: TGTGCCAGCAGCGTAGAAGTTCGACTAGCGGTCTCCAATGAGCAGTTCTTC. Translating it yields CASSVEVRLAVSNEQFF.

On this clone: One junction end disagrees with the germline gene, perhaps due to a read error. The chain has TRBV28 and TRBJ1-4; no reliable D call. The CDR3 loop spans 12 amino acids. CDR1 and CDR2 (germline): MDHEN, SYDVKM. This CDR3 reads CASSPQREKLSF. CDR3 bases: TGTGCCAGCAGTCCACAACGCGAAAAACTGTCTTTT.

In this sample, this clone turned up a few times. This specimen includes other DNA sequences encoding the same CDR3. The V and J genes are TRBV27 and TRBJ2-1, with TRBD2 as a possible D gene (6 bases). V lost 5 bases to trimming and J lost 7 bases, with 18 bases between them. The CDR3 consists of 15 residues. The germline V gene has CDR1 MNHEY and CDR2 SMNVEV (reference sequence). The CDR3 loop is CASSHRSAGGNEQFF. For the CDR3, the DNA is TGTGCCAGCAGTCACAGGTCAGCCGGGGGAAATGAGCAGTTCTTC.

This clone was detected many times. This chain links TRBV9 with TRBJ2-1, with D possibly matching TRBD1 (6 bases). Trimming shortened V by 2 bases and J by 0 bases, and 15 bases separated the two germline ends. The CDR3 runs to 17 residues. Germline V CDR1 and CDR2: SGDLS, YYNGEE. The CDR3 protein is CASSVPRGGGSYNEQFF. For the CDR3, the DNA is TGTGCCAGCAGCGTCCCAAGAGGGGGTGGCTCCTACAATGAGCAGTTCTTC.

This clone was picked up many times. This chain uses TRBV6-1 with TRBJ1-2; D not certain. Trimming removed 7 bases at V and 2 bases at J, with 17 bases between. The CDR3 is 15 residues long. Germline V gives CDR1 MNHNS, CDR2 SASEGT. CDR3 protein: CASTSIVRKNYGYTF. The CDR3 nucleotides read TGTGCCAGCACCTCAATTGTCCGGAAAAACTATGGCTACACCTTC.

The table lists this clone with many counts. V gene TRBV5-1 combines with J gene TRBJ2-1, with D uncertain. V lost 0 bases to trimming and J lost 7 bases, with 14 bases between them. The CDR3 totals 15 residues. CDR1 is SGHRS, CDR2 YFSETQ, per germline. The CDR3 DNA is TGCGCCAGCAGCTTGGTGGTAAATAAGGGTAATGAGCAGTTCTTC. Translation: CASSLVVNKGNEQFF.

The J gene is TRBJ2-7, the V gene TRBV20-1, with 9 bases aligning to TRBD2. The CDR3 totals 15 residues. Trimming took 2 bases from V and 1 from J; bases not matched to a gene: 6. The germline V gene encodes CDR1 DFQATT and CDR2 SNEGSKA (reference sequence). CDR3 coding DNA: TGCAGTGCTAGACGACCTCTAGCGGGATCCTACGAGCAGTACTTC. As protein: CSARRPLAGSYEQYF.

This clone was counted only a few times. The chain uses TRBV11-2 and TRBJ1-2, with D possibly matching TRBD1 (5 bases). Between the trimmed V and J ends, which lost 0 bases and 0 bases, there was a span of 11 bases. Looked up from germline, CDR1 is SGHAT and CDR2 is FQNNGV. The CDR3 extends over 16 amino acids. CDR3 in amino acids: CASSLDRTRANYGYTF. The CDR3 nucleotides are TGTGCCAGCAGCTTAGACAGGACACGAGCTAACTATGGCTACACCTTC.

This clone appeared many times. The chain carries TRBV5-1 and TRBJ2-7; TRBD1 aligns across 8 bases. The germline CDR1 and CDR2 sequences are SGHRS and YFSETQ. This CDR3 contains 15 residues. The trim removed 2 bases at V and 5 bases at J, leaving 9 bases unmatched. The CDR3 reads CASSLENRGVNEQYF. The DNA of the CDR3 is TGCGCCAGCAGCTTAGAGAACAGGGGGGTAAACGAGCAGTACTTC.

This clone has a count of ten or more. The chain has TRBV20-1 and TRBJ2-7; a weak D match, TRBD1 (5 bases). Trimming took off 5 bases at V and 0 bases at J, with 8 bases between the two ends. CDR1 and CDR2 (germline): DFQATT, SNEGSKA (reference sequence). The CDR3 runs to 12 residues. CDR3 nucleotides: TGCAGTGCTCGACAGAGCTCCTACGAGCAGTACTTC. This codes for CSARQSSYEQYF.

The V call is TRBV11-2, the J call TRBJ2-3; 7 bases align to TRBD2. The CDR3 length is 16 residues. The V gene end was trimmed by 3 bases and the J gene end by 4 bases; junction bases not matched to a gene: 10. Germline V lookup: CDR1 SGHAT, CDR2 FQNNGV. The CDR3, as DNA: TGTGCCAGCAGCTTTGATTCCCCTGGGGGGGCAGATACGCAGTATTTT. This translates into CASSFDSPGGADTQYF.

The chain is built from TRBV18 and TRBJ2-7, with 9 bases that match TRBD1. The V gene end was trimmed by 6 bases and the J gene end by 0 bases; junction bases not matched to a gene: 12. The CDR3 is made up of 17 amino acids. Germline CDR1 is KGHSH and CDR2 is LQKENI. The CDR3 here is CASSQYSKGQGSYEQYF. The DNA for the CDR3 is TGTGCCAGCTCGCAATACTCGAAGGGACAGGGCTCCTACGAGCAGTACTTC.

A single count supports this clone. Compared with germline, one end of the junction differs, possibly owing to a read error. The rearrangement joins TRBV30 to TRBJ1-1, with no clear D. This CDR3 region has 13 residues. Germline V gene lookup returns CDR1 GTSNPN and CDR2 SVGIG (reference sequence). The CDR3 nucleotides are TGTGCCTGGAGGGATACAGTAAACATTGAAGCTTTCTTT. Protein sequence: CAWRDTVNIEAFF.

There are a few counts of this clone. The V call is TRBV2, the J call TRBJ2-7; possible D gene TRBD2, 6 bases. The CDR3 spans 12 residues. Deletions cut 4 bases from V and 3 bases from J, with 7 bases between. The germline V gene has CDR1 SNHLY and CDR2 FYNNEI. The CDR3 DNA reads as TGTGCCAGCAGTGCGCGGGGCTACGAGCAGTACTTC. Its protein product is CASSARGYEQYF. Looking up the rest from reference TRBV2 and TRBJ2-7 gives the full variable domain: EPEVTQTPSHQVTQMGQEVILRCVPISNHLYFYWYRQILGQKVEFLVSFYNNEISEKSEIFDDQFSVERPDGSNFTLKIRSTKLEDSAMYFCASSARGYEQYFGPGTRLTVT.

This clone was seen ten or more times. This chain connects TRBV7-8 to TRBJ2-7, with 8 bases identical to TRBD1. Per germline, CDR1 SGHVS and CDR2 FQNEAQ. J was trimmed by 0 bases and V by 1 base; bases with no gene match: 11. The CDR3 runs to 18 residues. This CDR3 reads CASSLEPYPGTGSYEQYF. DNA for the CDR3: TGTGCCAGCAGCTTAGAACCTTACCCCGGGACAGGCTCCTACGAGCAGTACTTC.

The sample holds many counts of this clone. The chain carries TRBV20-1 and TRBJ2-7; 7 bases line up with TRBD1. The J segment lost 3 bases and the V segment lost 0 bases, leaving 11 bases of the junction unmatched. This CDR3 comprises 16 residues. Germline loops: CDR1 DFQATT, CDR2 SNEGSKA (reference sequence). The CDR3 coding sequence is TGCAGTGCTAGAGATCTATCAGGGGGAAGAGGCTACGAGCAGTACTTC. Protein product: CSARDLSGGRGYEQYF.

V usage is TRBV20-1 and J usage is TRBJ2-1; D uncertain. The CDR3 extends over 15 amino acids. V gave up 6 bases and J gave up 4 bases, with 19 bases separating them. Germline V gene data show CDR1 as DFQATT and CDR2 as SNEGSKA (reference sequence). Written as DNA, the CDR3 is TGCAGTGCGCCATACGGACGATCGTTATACAATGAGCAGTTCTTC. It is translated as CSAPYGRSLYNEQFF.

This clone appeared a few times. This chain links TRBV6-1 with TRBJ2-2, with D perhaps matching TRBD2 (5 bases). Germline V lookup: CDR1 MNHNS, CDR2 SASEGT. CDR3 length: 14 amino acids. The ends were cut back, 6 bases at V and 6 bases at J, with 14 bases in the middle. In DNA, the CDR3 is TGTGCCAGCAGAATCCGGGAACGGGCCGGGGAGCTGTTTTTT. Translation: CASRIRERAGELFF.

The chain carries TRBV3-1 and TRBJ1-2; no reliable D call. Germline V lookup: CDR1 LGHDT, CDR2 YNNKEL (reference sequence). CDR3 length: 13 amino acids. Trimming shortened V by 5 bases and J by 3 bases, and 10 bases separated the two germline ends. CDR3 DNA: TGTGCCAGCAGCGTCGCGGCTCACTATGGCTACACCTTC. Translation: CASSVAAHYGYTF.

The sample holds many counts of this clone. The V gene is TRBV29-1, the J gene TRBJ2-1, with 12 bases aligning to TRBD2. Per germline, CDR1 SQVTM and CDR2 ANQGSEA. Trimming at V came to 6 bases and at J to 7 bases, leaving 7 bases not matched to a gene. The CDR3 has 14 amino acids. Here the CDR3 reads CSVAGTSGQNEQFF. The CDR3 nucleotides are TGCAGCGTAGCCGGGACTAGCGGGCAGAATGAGCAGTTCTTC.

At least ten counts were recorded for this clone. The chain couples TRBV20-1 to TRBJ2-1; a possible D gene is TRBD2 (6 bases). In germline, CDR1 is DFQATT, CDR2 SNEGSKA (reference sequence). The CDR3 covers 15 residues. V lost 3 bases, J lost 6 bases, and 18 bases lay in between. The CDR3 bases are TGCAGTGCTAGCCCTCTAGCGATATCCCTCAATGAGCAGTTCTTC. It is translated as CSASPLAISLNEQFF.

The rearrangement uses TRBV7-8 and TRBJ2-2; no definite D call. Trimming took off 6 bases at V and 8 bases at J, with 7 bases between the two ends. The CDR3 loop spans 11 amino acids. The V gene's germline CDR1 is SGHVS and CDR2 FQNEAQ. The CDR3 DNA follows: TGTGCCAGCAGACAGCGAGGGGAGCTGTTTTTT. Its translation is CASRQRGELFF.

The CDR3, as DNA: TGTGCCAGTATTTCCACTTGGACAGGCGCCGGGGATGAAAAACTGTTTTTT. Its protein product is CASISTWTGAGDEKLFF. The rearrangement joins TRBV19 to TRBJ1-4; 7 bases map to TRBD1. The length of the CDR3 is 17 residues. The ends lost 7 bases at V and 6 bases at J; junction bases unmatched: 17. Germline V lookup: CDR1 LNHDA, CDR2 SQIVND (reference sequence).

As DNA, the CDR3 is TGTGCCAGCAGTATCCCCCCGGCAGGGAACACCGGGGAGCTGTTTTTT. Translated: CASSIPPAGNTGELFF. V and J are TRBV6-1 and TRBJ2-2; D is ambiguous. This CDR3 has 16 amino acids. V lost 5 bases and J 1 base, leaving 14 bases between the germline ends. Germline V gives CDR1 MNHNS, CDR2 SASEGT.

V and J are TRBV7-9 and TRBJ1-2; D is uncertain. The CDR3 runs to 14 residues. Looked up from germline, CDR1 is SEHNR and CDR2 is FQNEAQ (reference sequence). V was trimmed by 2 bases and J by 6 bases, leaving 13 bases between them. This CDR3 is CASSLWLAGDGYTF. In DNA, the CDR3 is TGTGCCAGCAGCTTATGGTTGGCAGGCGATGGCTACACCTTC.

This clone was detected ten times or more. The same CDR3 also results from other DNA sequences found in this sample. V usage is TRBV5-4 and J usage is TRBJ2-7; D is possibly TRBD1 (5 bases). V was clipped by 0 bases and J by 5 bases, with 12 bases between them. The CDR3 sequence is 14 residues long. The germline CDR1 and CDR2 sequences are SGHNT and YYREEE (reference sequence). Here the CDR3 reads CASSLGQGFDEQYF. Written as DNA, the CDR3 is TGTGCCAGCAGCTTGGGGCAGGGTTTCGACGAGCAGTACTTC. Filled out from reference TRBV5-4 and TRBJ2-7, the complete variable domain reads ETGVTQSPTHLIKTRGQQVTLRCSSQSGHNTVSWYQQALGQGPQFIFQYYREEENGRGNFPPRFSGLQFPNYSSELNVNALELDDSALYLCASSLGQGFDEQYFGPGTRLTVT.

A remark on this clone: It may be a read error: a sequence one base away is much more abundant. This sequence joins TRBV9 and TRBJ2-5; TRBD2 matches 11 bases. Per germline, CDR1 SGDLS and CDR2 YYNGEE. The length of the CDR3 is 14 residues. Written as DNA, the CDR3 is TGTGCCAGCAGCGACCTAGCGGGAGGAGAGACCAAGTACTTC. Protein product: CASSDLAGGETKYF. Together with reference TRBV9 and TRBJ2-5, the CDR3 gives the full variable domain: DSGVTQTPKHLITATGQRVTLRCSPRSGDLSVYWYQQSLDQGLQFLIQYYNGEERAKGNILERFSAQQFPDLHSELNLSSLELGDSALYFCASSDLAGGETKYFGPGTRLLVL.

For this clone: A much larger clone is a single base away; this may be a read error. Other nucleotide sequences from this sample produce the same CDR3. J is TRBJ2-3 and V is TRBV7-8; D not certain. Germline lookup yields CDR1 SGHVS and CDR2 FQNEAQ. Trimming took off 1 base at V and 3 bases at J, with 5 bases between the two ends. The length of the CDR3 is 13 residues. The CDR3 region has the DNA TGTGCCAGCAGCTTAGAGGGTACAGATACGCAGTATTTT. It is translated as CASSLEGTDTQYF.

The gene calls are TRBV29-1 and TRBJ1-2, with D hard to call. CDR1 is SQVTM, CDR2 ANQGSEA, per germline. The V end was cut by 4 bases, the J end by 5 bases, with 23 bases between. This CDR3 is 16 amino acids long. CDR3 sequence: CSVVRIGPSDHYGYTF. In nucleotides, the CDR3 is TGCAGCGTTGTTAGGATAGGGCCGAGCGACCATTATGGCTACACCTTC.